Presented here are 14 T cell receptor beta chains from one specimen sequenced in a study of T cells in Graves' hyperthyroidism and ophthalmopathy (dated by TCRdb to about 2019). Receptor libraries were prepared by multiplex PCR. The data were produced on an Illumina HiSeq 2000. TCR beta CDR3 regions were amplified from RNA transcripts. The first round of RT-PCR for the TCR CDR3 was performed with the HTBI primer set and the Qiagen OneStep RT-PCR kit. TCRdb reprocessing: public reads trimmed at Q25 with fastp, clones called with MiXCR, in-frame beta chains kept. All rows with the same CDR3 protein become a single entry with the most common DNA and genes. The sample table contains about 590,000 distinct CDR3 sequences; only one count was recorded for 12% to 15% of them. Of the sample, roughly 6.9% falls within the top ten clones. The source material was blood. The receptors derive from a woman in her late teens or twenties with Graves' ophthalmopathy.

This clonotype showed up just a few times. The chain combines TRBV6-4 with TRBJ1-5; the D gene is possibly TRBD1 (6 bases). Per germline, CDR1 MRHNA and CDR2 SNTAGT. The CDR3 extends over 16 amino acids. V was trimmed by 6 bases and J by 7 bases, leaving 22 bases between them. The CDR3 reads CASRWDLRGIKQPQHF. The CDR3 region has the DNA TGTGCCAGCAGGTGGGATCTCAGGGGAATAAAGCAGCCCCAGCATTTT.

This clonotype was detected only a few times. J is TRBJ1-6 and V is TRBV28, with 7 bases matching TRBD1. The CDR3 sequence is 15 residues long. Germline V CDR1 and CDR2: MDHEN, SYDVKM. V lost 4 bases and J lost 7; bases outside the gene matches: 7. CDR3 amino acids: CASSSNRGWNSPLHF. The CDR3 DNA reads as TGTGCCAGCAGTTCCAACAGGGGATGGAATTCACCCCTCCACTTT.

This clonotype was counted between two and nine times. The gene calls are TRBV19 and TRBJ2-3, with unresolved D. The ends were cut back, 5 bases at V and 2 bases at J, with 11 bases in the middle. CDR3 length equals 14 residues. The V gene's germline CDR1 is LNHDA and CDR2 SQIVND (reference sequence). CDR3 coding DNA: TGTGCCAGTAGTGCTAACGACAACACAGATACGCAGTATTTT. This gives the protein CASSANDNTDTQYF.

This clonotype was seen ten or more times. V is TRBV24-1 and J is TRBJ2-7, with D unresolved. The CDR3 is 14 residues long. V lost 2 bases to trimming and J lost 2 bases, with 9 bases between them. Germline V gene sequence: CDR1 KGHDR, CDR2 SFDVKD. In DNA form, the CDR3 reads TGTGCCACCAGTGATTATCGGCCTCCCTACGAGCAGTACTTC. Translated: CATSDYRPPYEQYF.

The table lists this clonotype with a few counts. The chain employs TRBV5-1 and TRBJ1-6, with 8 bases fitting TRBD1. The germline gives CDR1 SGHRS, CDR2 YFSETQ. With V trimmed by 2 bases and J by 7 bases, 14 bases remained unmatched. There are 18 residues in the CDR3. The CDR3 sequence is CASSFLPQYRGKNSPLHF. The CDR3 bases are TGCGCCAGCAGCTTTCTTCCTCAATACAGGGGGAAGAATTCACCCCTCCACTTT.

This clonotype was counted at least ten times. V usage is TRBV27 and J usage is TRBJ2-2; TRBD1 might be the D (6 bases). The CDR3 spans 17 residues. Trimming pared 0 bases from V and 0 bases from J, leaving 11 bases between. The germline V gene encodes CDR1 MNHEY and CDR2 SMNVEV (reference sequence). DNA for the CDR3: TGTGCCAGCAGTTTATCTACGGGACACGCGAACACCGGGGAGCTGTTTTTT. It yields the protein CASSLSTGHANTGELFF.

In its sample, this clonotype was seen many times. The J gene is TRBJ2-7, the V gene TRBV7-9; tentative D call: TRBD2 (6 bases). The CDR3 consists of 14 residues. Trimming took 5 bases from V and 6 from J, leaving 17 bases between them. From germline, CDR1 is SEHNR and CDR2 FQNEAQ (reference sequence). The CDR3 is CASSLTTSLGEQYF. CDR3 nucleotides: TGTGCCAGCAGCCTCACGACTAGTTTGGGCGAGCAGTACTTC.

In its sample, this clonotype was seen many times. The chain has TRBV7-9 and TRBJ2-1; no definite D call. With 0 bases removed from V and 0 bases from J, the gap between germline ends came to 9 bases. The germline V gene has CDR1 SEHNR and CDR2 FQNEAQ (reference sequence). The CDR3 has 16 amino acids. CDR3 residues: CASSLAPDNSYNEQFF. In DNA form, the CDR3 reads TGTGCCAGCAGCTTAGCTCCCGACAACTCCTACAATGAGCAGTTCTTC.

The chain's CDR3 is CASYGTADTEAFF. The CDR3 coding sequence is TGTGCCAGCTACGGGACAGCGGACACTGAAGCTTTCTTT. The chain links TRBV18 to TRBJ1-1, with 7 positions matching TRBD1. The CDR3 contains 13 residues. J gave up 3 bases and V 7 bases, and 5 bases lay outside the gene matches. Germline V CDR1 and CDR2: KGHSH, LQKENI.

The rearrangement uses TRBV24-1 and TRBJ1-2, with a possible D match to TRBD1 (5 bases). V was shortened by 4 bases and J by 4 bases, with 12 bases between the two germline ends. CDR3 length: 14 amino acids. Germline loops: CDR1 KGHDR, CDR2 SFDVKD. CDR3 nucleotide sequence: TGTGCCACCAGTGACCCCGACAGACGCTATGGCTACACCTTC. Translation: CATSDPDRRYGYTF.

The chain combines TRBV3-1 with TRBJ2-1; 10 positions match TRBD2. Germline CDR1 is LGHDT and CDR2 is YNNKEL (reference sequence). The length of the CDR3 is 17 residues. V was pared by 4 bases and J by 2 bases, with 8 bases of the junction left unmatched. The DNA for the CDR3 is TGTGCCAGCAGCCCCCACCGGACTAGCGGACCCTACAATGAGCAGTTCTTC. Translating it yields CASSPHRTSGPYNEQFF.

This clonotype was recorded many times. The chain joins TRBV19 to TRBJ1-1; TRBD1 agrees at 7 bases. Germline V gene lookup returns CDR1 LNHDA and CDR2 SQIVND (reference sequence). The CDR3 is 16 residues long. The V and J ends lost 6 bases and 0 bases, in that order; junction bases with no gene match: 10. CDR3 sequence (DNA): TGTGCCAGTAGGACATCACCACAGGGGCTGAACACTGAAGCTTTCTTT. This gives the protein CASRTSPQGLNTEAFF.

This clonotype is a singleton in its sample. This sequence joins TRBV9 and TRBJ2-3; no definite D call. Looked up from germline, CDR1 is SGDLS and CDR2 is YYNGEE. CDR3 length equals 15 residues. V was pared by 6 bases and J by 6 bases, with 20 bases between. CDR3 residues: CASNQIGTLGDTQYF. CDR3 nucleotide sequence: TGTGCCAGCAACCAAATCGGCACCCTTGGGGATACGCAGTATTTT.

The chain employs TRBV28 and TRBJ1-2, with no clear D. This CDR3 comprises 16 residues. Germline V lookup: CDR1 MDHEN, CDR2 SYDVKM. Trimming removed 1 base from V and 5 bases from J, with 17 bases in between. This CDR3 is CASSLFLLAGYYGYTF. Here the CDR3 DNA reads TGTGCCAGCAGTTTATTTCTCCTGGCGGGTTATTATGGCTACACCTTC.